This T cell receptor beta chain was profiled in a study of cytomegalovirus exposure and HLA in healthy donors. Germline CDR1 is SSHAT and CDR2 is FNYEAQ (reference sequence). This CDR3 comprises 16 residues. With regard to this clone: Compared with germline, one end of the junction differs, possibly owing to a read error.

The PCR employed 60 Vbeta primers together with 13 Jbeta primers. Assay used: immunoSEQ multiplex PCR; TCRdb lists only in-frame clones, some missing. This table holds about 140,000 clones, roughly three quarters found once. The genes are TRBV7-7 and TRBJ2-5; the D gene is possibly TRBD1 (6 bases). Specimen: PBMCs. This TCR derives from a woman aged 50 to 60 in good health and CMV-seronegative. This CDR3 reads CASSLAPRGQGGTQYF. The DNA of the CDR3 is TGTGCTAGCAGCTTAGCGCCCAGGGGACAAGGGGGGACCCAGTACTTC. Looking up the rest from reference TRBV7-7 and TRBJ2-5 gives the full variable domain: GAGVSQSPRYKVTKRGQDVTLRCDPISSHATLYWYQQALGQGPEFLTYFNYEAQPDKSGLPSDRFSAERPEGSISTLTIQRTEQRDSAMYRCASSLAPRGQGGTQYFGPGTRLLVL.